This entry lists 29 T cell receptor beta chains sequenced from one sample in a study of T cell responses to AZD1222 COVID-19 vaccine. The method was immunoSEQ multiplex PCR; TCRdb's version includes in-frame clones alone and lacks a portion of them. The table records about 140,000 clones, about 92% of them present only once. The specimen was peripheral blood, collected 28 days after the second AZD1222 dose. These receptors all come from an adult who received the AZD1222 COVID-19 vaccine.

The gene calls are TRBV19 and TRBJ1-1; 7 nucleotides agree with TRBD1. This CDR3 contains 13 residues. With V trimmed by 6 bases and J by 5 bases, 6 bases remained unmatched. CDR1 and CDR2 (germline): LNHDA, SQIVND (reference sequence). CDR3 in DNA: TGTGCCAGTAGAAAGGGGGCTGGGACTGAAGCTTTCTTT. Translation gives CASRKGAGTEAFF.

This clone was observed a few times. V is TRBV3-1 (or the pseudogene TRBV3-2) and J is TRBJ1-5; D perhaps matches TRBD1 (6 bases). Germline V gene lookup returns CDR1 LGHDT and CDR2 YNNKEL (reference sequence). The CDR3 is made up of 14 amino acids. The V end lost 8 bases, the J end lost 2 bases, and 13 bases lay between the germline ends. CDR3 residues: CASEGERRNQPQHF. CDR3 nucleotide sequence: TGTGCCAGCGAGGGGGAGAGGCGCAATCAGCCCCAGCATTTT.

This rearrangement joins TRBV6-2 or TRBV6-3 to TRBJ2-3; the match to TRBD2 covers 11 bases. Looked up from germline, CDR1 is MNHEY and CDR2 is SVGEGT. Unmatched junction bases numbered 10, after V lost 6 bases and J lost 5 bases. The CDR3 sequence is 16 residues long. CDR3 amino acids: CASSPIPSGRLDTQYF. CDR3 in DNA: TGTGCCAGCAGCCCTATCCCTAGCGGGAGGTTAGATACGCAGTATTTT.

The rearrangement joins TRBV4-3 to TRBJ1-2; D is undetermined. This CDR3 is 13 amino acids long. V was pared by 0 bases and J by 6 bases, with 8 bases between. CDR1 is LGHNA and CDR2 is YSLEER in the germline V gene. Written as DNA, the CDR3 is TGCGCCAGCAGCCAAGATATATCAGATGGCTACACCTTC. Its protein product is CASSQDISDGYTF.

This clone was picked up one time. Because the CDR3's place on the DNA is in doubt, the DNA is left out and the CDR3 is given as listed by TCRdb. This chain links TRBV30 with TRBJ1-2; TRBD1, the D gene given by the table, was not confirmed from the DNA. The CDR3 spans 12 residues, counting both ends. From germline, CDR1 is GTSNPN and CDR2 SVGIG (reference sequence). CDR3 protein: CAWSVGGGSGTF.

The chain couples TRBV10-3 to TRBJ1-6; maybe TRBD1 (5 bases). V lost 6 bases to trimming and J lost 9 bases, with 12 bases between them. There are 13 residues in the CDR3. Looked up from germline, CDR1 is ENHRY and CDR2 is SYGVKD. CDR3 sequence (DNA): TGTGCCATCAGCCCCGGGACGAGTTCACCCCTCCACTTT. It codes for CAISPGTSSPLHF.

V is TRBV19 and J is TRBJ1-1; no clear D gene. V lost 0 bases and J 10 bases, leaving 15 bases between the germline ends. The CDR3 runs 14 residues. Germline V lookup: CDR1 LNHDA, CDR2 SQIVND (reference sequence). CDR3 residues: CASSIDGGREGAFF. The CDR3 DNA reads as TGTGCCAGTAGTATAGATGGAGGGAGGGAAGGAGCTTTCTTT.

This sequence joins TRBV12-3 or TRBV12-4 and TRBJ1-5, with D unresolved. V gave up 3 bases and J gave up 6 bases, with 9 bases separating them. The CDR3 runs to 13 residues. The CDR3 bases are TGTGCCAGCAGTTTGATTGGCGGTCAGCCCCAGCATTTT. Translation: CASSLIGGQPQHF.

This clone occurred a few times. The V and J genes are TRBV5-1 and TRBJ2-2, with no clear D. The CDR3 is made up of 14 amino acids. Germline CDR1 and CDR2: SGHRS and YFSETQ. V lost 2 bases, J lost 6 bases, and 11 bases lay in between. Written as DNA, the CDR3 is TGCGCCAGCAGCTTAAGCTCGATCGCCGGGGAGCTGTTTTTT. As protein: CASSLSSIAGELFF.

This chain connects TRBV28 to TRBJ2-1; no firm D call. The CDR3 runs to 16 residues. Trimming removed 8 bases from V and 8 bases from J, with 25 bases in between. Germline V gives CDR1 MDHEN, CDR2 SYDVKM. CDR3 bases: TGTGCCAGCCCCCCGGACCGGTTTACATCATGGGATGAGCAGTTCTTC. Protein product: CASPPDRFTSWDEQFF.

The J gene is TRBJ2-4, the V gene TRBV5-1, with 8 nucleotides matching TRBD1. Germline V gives CDR1 SGHRS, CDR2 YFSETQ. V gave up 2 bases and J gave up 8 bases; unmatched junction bases: 9. The CDR3 consists of 15 residues. This CDR3 reads CASSLGTGGEDIQYF. The CDR3 DNA reads TGCGCCAGCAGCTTAGGCACAGGGGGTGAAGACATTCAGTACTTC.

V and J are TRBV6-5 and TRBJ1-3, with a tentative D call TRBD1 (6 bases). Germline lookup yields CDR1 MNHEY and CDR2 SVGAGI. This CDR3 region has 13 residues. V was shortened by 6 bases and J by 6 bases, with 12 bases between the two germline ends. The CDR3 DNA follows: TGTGCCAGCAGGACGGGGGGGCCAAACACCATATATTTT. Amino acids: CASRTGGPNTIYF.

For the CDR3, the DNA is TGTGCCACACAGGGTACCTACGAGCAGTACTTC. Residues: CATQGTYEQYF. The V and J genes are TRBV10-3 and TRBJ2-7; tentative D call: TRBD1 (6 bases). The CDR3 runs to 11 residues. With 10 bases removed from V and 2 bases from J, the gap between germline ends came to 9 bases. Germline CDR1 reads ENHRY; CDR2 reads SYGVKD.

This clone was observed a single time. The rearrangement joins TRBV7-2 to TRBJ1-2; no reliable D call. V shed 2 bases and J shed 3 bases, with 7 bases lying between them. Germline loops: CDR1 SGHTA, CDR2 FQGNSA. This CDR3 spans 13 amino acids. The DNA of the CDR3 is TGTGCCAGCAGCTTAAGTAGGGACTATGGCTACACCTTC. This gives the protein CASSLSRDYGYTF.

The rearrangement uses TRBV4-2 and TRBJ2-3, with TRBD2 identical over 13 bases. Per the germline V gene, CDR1 is LGHNA and CDR2 is YNFKEQ. The CDR3 spans 15 residues. The V gene end was trimmed by 4 bases and the J gene end by 3 bases; junction bases not matched to a gene: 1. CDR3 DNA: TGTGCCAGCAGCCTGGGACTAGCGGGGACAGATACGCAGTATTTT. Protein product: CASSLGLAGTDTQYF.

The chain is built from TRBV7-9 and TRBJ1-1; no firm D call. The CDR3 is made up of 13 amino acids. The germline gives CDR1 SEHNR, CDR2 FQNEAQ (reference sequence). The V and J ends lost 4 bases and 0 bases respectively, with 6 bases between them. This CDR3 is CASSSTLNTEAFF. DNA for the CDR3: TGTGCCAGCAGCTCGACACTGAACACTGAAGCTTTCTTT.

This sequence joins TRBV12-3 or TRBV12-4 and TRBJ1-1; D remains unclear. The CDR3 spans 13 residues. Trimming stripped 2 bases from V and 5 bases from J, with 9 bases between. The CDR3 DNA sequence: TGTGCCAGCAGTTTAACCCTGTTAACTGAAGCTTTCTTT. As protein: CASSLTLLTEAFF.

J is TRBJ1-1 and V is TRBV29-1; D not resolved. CDR3 length: 14 amino acids. CDR1 and CDR2 (germline): SQVTM, ANQGSEA. V gave up 4 bases and J gave up 0 bases, with 12 bases separating them. CDR3 sequence: CSVAIGILNTEAFF. As DNA, the CDR3 is TGCAGCGTTGCTATAGGGATTTTGAACACTGAAGCTTTCTTT.

The chain recombines TRBV14 with TRBJ2-7; no reliable D call. Looked up from germline, CDR1 is SGHDN and CDR2 is FVKESK. The CDR3 loop spans 13 amino acids. The V end lost 1 base, the J end lost 4 bases, and 8 bases lay between the germline ends. CDR3 in amino acids: CASSQGPYYEQYF. For the CDR3, the DNA is TGTGCCAGCAGCCAAGGACCATATTACGAGCAGTACTTC.

V gene TRBV28 combines with J gene TRBJ1-2, with D possibly being TRBD1 (6 bases). This CDR3 comprises 15 residues. Germline CDR1 MDHEN, CDR2 SYDVKM. V lost 3 bases and J 4 bases, leaving 15 bases between the germline ends. The CDR3 sequence: CASSFRGAPGYGYTF. The CDR3 nucleotides read TGTGCCAGCAGTTTTAGGGGGGCTCCTGGCTATGGCTACACCTTC.

This sequence joins TRBV30 and TRBJ1-2; no definite D call. V was cut by 1 base and J by 2 bases, with 8 bases left in between. There are 13 residues in the CDR3. Germline lookup yields CDR1 GTSNPN and CDR2 SVGIG (reference sequence). The CDR3 DNA sequence: TGTGCCTGGAGTGGGTCCAGAAACTATGGCTACACCTTC. Residues: CAWSGSRNYGYTF.

The J gene is TRBJ2-3, the V gene TRBV7-3; 14 bases agree with TRBD2. The germline V gene encodes CDR1 SGHTA and CDR2 FQGTGA. V shed 5 bases and J 2 bases; nucleotides not matched to a gene: 9. The CDR3 has 18 amino acids. The CDR3 loop reads CASSRGTSGRKTTDTQYF. The DNA of the CDR3 is TGTGCCAGCAGCCGAGGGACTAGCGGGAGAAAAACCACAGATACGCAGTATTTT.

This chain joins TRBV28 and TRBJ1-2, with D perhaps matching TRBD1 (6 bases). From germline, CDR1 is MDHEN and CDR2 SYDVKM. With 2 bases removed from V and 8 bases from J, the gap between germline ends came to 21 bases. The CDR3 totals 16 residues. The CDR3, as DNA: TGTGCCAGCAGTTTAACCCCGACAGGTCTACTATCGGGCTACACCTTC. This sequence encodes CASSLTPTGLLSGYTF.

This clone was found once. The chain employs TRBV20-1 and TRBJ1-1; 8 bases are a match to TRBD1. This CDR3 has 14 amino acids. J gave up 7 bases and V 3 bases, and 10 bases lay outside the gene matches. Germline assignment: CDR1 DFQATT and CDR2 SNEGSKA (reference sequence). CDR3 sequence reads: CSASLDRVEGEAFF. CDR3 DNA: TGCAGTGCTAGTCTGGACAGGGTGGAAGGTGAAGCTTTCTTT.

This sequence joins TRBV4-2 and TRBJ2-7, with 8 bases that match TRBD2. Germline V gene lookup returns CDR1 LGHNA and CDR2 YNFKEQ. The CDR3 loop spans 17 amino acids. Germline trimming cut 2 bases from V and 4 bases from J; bases unmatched to any gene: 13. This CDR3 reads CASSQQVSEREPYEQYF. For the CDR3, the DNA is TGTGCCAGCAGCCAACAGGTCTCGGAGCGGGAGCCGTACGAGCAGTACTTC.

The V call is TRBV6-2 or TRBV6-3, the J call TRBJ2-5; D might be TRBD2 (5 bases). V dropped 4 bases and J dropped 3 bases, with 9 bases sitting between them. CDR1 MNHEY and CDR2 SVGEGT come from the germline V gene. CDR3 length: 13 residues. The CDR3 bases are TGTGCCAGCAGTTTTGGGCGGGAAGAGACCCAGTACTTC. This codes for CASSFGREETQYF.

The rearrangement links TRBV28 to TRBJ2-1, with a tentative D call TRBD2 (6 bases). The V end lost 3 bases, the J end lost 5 bases, and 14 bases lay between the germline ends. Per the germline V gene, CDR1 is MDHEN and CDR2 is SYDVKM. The CDR3 runs to 15 residues. CDR3: CASSLGTDRNNEQFF. The CDR3 DNA sequence: TGTGCCAGCAGTTTGGGGACTGACAGAAACAATGAGCAGTTCTTC.

V is TRBV11-2 and J is TRBJ2-1; the match to TRBD1 covers 7 bases. Looked up from germline, CDR1 is SGHAT and CDR2 is FQNNGV. This CDR3 contains 15 residues. V was pared by 2 bases and J by 4 bases, with 5 bases of the junction left unmatched. The CDR3 nucleotides read TGTGCCAGCAGCTTATTACAGGGGTTGTACAATGAGCAGTTCTTC. It translates to CASSLLQGLYNEQFF.

The rearrangement links TRBV10-3 to TRBJ1-2; 8 nucleotides align to TRBD1. The trim removed 2 bases at V and 7 bases at J, leaving 12 bases unmatched. This CDR3 has 16 residues. CDR1 and CDR2 from the germline V gene are ENHRY and SYGVKD. In nucleotides, the CDR3 is TGTGCCATCAGTGAGACTCGACAGGGGAACATACGTGGCTACACCTTC. Its protein product is CAISETRQGNIRGYTF.